The clone carrying this T cell receptor (beta chain) was counted ten times or more. Its antigen is unidentified. This sample is drawn from a study of regulatory T cells in long-lasting Graves disease. Whole-study results and caveats: Between persistent patients, roughly 2,600 public clonotypes were shared, exceeding the approximately 940 shared between new patients. Exclusively peripheral blood, rather than thyroid tissue, was studied.

Time point given: newly diagnosed GD, antithyroid drugs for less than 3 months. Extracted PBMC RNA gave rise to the TCR library. Roughly 9.8 milliliters of peripheral blood went into EDTA tubes. TCR beta libraries were built with iRepertoire HTBI primers and Arm-PCR of CDR3 regions. One entry per CDR3 protein results from TCRdb running MiXCR on the multiplex PCR reads. The data hold 200,000 to 250,000 distinct CDR3 sequences, with around 16% observed a single time. This CDR3 contains 15 residues. V was clipped by 1 base and J by 4 bases, with 15 bases between them. The germline V gene encodes CDR1 DFQATT and CDR2 SNEGSKA (reference sequence).

This receptor was taken from a female donor with Graves disease. The chain carries TRBV20-1 and TRBJ2-3, with D perhaps TRBD2 (8 bases). This specimen was peripheral blood mononuclear cells (PBMCs), taken at new diagnosis, from a patient treated with antithyroid drugs. The CDR3 nucleotides are TGCAGTGCTAGAGGAGGGGGCGGGAGGTCAGATACGCAGTATTTT. This sequence encodes CSARGGGGRSDTQYF.